This T cell receptor (beta chain) was sequenced for a study of spatial heterogeneity in lung cancer. Study results and caveats: Whereas they appeared in blood less at follow-up, ubiquitous expanded tumor TCRs appeared there more at resection.

The time point was: sample taken at primary tumor resection. Donation came from about 72 patients with untreated early-stage non-small cell lung cancer. Extraction of whole RNA from tumor, nontumor lung or frozen PBMC preceded unsorted sequencing. This clonotype was seen ten or more times. The antigen remains undetermined. TCRdb reprocessed the 5' RACE reads via MiXCR and lists one record per CDR3 protein. The table has about 44,000 distinct CDR3 sequences, about an eighth seen once. The germline V and J ends were trimmed by 4 bases and 1 base, with 11 bases remaining between them. Per the germline V gene, CDR1 is SGDLS and CDR2 is YYNGEE. The CDR3 sequence is 15 residues long.

This specimen was PBMCs, taken at surgery. This chain links TRBV9 with TRBJ2-2; D is possibly TRBD1 (6 bases). The receptor's source is a male donor with early-stage non-small cell lung cancer. The CDR3 region has the DNA TGTGCCAGCAGCCCGGGACAATTGAACACCGGGGAGCTGTTTTTT. Protein product: CASSPGQLNTGELFF.